This TCR beta chain was captured in a study of metastatic and nonmetastatic thyroid tumors. Patients had received no treatment of any kind before thyroid surgery. Germline CDR1 reads DFQATT; CDR2 reads SNEGSKA (reference sequence). This CDR3 is built from 16 residues. Trimming removed 0 bases from V and 1 base from J, with 12 bases in between. This clone was seen once. TCRdb ran MiXCR on the PCR reads. The sample holds fewer than 20,000 clones, roughly a quarter seen once. The sequencing input was tumor tissue. This receptor was identified in a male donor with papillary thyroid cancer or a benign thyroid nodule (not recorded which). Some clones in this sample may be carry-over from other donors' samples. J is TRBJ2-2 and V is TRBV20-1, with D possibly TRBD1 on 7 matching bases. CDR3 amino acids: CSARDRRGRNTGELFF. CDR3 DNA: TGCAGTGCTAGAGATAGGAGGGGGCGGAACACCGGGGAGCTGTTTTTT.